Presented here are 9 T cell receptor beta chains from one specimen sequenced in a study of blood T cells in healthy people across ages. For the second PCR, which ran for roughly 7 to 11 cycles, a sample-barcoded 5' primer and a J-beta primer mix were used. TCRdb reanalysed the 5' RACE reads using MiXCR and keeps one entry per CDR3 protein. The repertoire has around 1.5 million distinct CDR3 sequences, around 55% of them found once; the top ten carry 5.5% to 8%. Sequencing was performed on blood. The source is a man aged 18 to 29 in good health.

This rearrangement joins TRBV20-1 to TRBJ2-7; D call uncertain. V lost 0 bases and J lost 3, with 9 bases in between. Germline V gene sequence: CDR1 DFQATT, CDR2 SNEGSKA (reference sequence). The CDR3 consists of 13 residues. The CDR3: CSARDMGNYEQYF. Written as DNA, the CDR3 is TGCAGTGCTAGAGATATGGGAAACTACGAGCAGTACTTC.

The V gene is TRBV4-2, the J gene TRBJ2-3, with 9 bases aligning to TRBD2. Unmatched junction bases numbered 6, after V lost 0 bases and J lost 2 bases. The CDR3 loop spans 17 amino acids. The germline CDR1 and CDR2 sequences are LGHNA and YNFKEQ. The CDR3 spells CASSQEYASGATDTQYF. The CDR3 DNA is TGTGCCAGCAGCCAAGAGTACGCTAGCGGGGCCACAGATACGCAGTATTTT.

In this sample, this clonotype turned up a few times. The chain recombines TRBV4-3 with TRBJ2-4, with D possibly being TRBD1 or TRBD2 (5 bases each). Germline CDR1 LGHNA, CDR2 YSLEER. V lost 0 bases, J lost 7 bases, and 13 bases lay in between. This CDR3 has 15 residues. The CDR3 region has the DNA TGCGCCAGCAGCCAAGATTCCGGGGCGGTTAACATTCAGTACTTC. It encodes CASSQDSGAVNIQYF.

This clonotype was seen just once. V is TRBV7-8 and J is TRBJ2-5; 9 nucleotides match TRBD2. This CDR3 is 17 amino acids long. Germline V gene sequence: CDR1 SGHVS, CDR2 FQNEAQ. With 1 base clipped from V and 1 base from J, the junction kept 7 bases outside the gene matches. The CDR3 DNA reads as TGTGCCAGCAGCTTAGACGACGCGACTAGCGGCCAAGAGACCCAGTACTTC. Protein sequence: CASSLDDATSGQETQYF.

The CDR3 protein is CASSLGVNPRERSNEQFF. DNA of the CDR3: TGTGCCAGCAGTTTGGGGGTGAATCCGCGGGAGCGATCCAATGAGCAGTTCTTC. V gene TRBV27 combines with J gene TRBJ2-1; the match to TRBD2 covers 7 bases. Germline CDR1 MNHEY, CDR2 SMNVEV (reference sequence). CDR3 length: 18 residues. V was pared by 3 bases and J by 6 bases, with 17 bases of the junction left unmatched.

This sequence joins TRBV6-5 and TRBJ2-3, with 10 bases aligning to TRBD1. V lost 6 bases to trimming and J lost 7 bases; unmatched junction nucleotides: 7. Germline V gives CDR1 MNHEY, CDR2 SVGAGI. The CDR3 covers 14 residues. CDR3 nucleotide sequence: TGTGCCAGCAGCCTCAGGACAGGGGGGAATACGCAGTATTTT. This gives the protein CASSLRTGGNTQYF.

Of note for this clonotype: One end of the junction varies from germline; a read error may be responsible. The CDR3 nucleotides are TGTGCCAGCACCTTACTATCGGGACAGGTACTTTATGGCTACACCTTC. It encodes CASTLLSGQVLYGYTF. The V gene is TRBV7-2, the J gene TRBJ1-2, with 8 bases that match TRBD1. This CDR3 is 16 amino acids long. Germline values: CDR1 SGHTA, CDR2 FQGNSA.

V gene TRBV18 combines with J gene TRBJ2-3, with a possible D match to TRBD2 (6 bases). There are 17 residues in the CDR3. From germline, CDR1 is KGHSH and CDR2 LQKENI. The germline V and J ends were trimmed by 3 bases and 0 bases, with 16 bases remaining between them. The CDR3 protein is CASSPTLASTSTDTQYF. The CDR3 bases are TGTGCCAGCTCACCGACGCTAGCGTCAACTAGCACAGATACGCAGTATTTT.

CDR3 region: CAISELKGLNNEQYF. The DNA of the CDR3 is TGTGCCATCAGTGAGTTGAAGGGGCTCAACAATGAGCAGTACTTC. The rearrangement uses TRBV10-3 and TRBJ2-1; D may be TRBD1 (5 bases). The end of the DNA aligns better with TRBJ2-7, so the J call may be wrong. The CDR3 runs 15 residues. The germline V gene encodes CDR1 ENHRY and CDR2 SYGVKD.